Below are 19 T cell receptor beta chains sequenced from a single sample in a study of shared clonotypes between healthy human individuals. Profiled with immunoSEQ multiplex PCR; TCRdb holds only in-frame clones, not every one. Of millions of clones listed, just over 90% were seen once; the top ten hold roughly 0.14%. Source material: naive CD4+ T cells sorted from blood. Described subset: CD45RA+ positively selected. These receptors all come from a man aged 18 to 35 in good health.

In its sample, this clone was seen a few times. The V gene is TRBV6-1, the J gene TRBJ1-5; D unresolved. Germline loops: CDR1 MNHNS, CDR2 SASEGT. Trimming took off 7 bases at V and 7 bases at J, with 14 bases between the two ends. The CDR3 spans 13 residues. The CDR3 loop is CASTEGWRQPQHF. The CDR3 DNA reads as TGTGCCAGCACCGAGGGCTGGAGGCAGCCCCAGCATTTT.

V gene TRBV30 combines with J gene TRBJ1-5; no definite D call. Between the trimmed V and J ends, which lost 0 bases and 0 bases, there was a span of 18 bases. CDR1 and CDR2 (germline): GTSNPN, SVGIG (reference sequence). The CDR3 totals 18 residues. The CDR3 region is CAWSVGITLPYSNQPQHF. The CDR3 nucleotides read TGTGCCTGGAGTGTCGGGATTACCCTCCCTTATAGCAATCAGCCCCAGCATTTT.

V and J are TRBV5-1 and TRBJ2-5; D call uncertain. The length of the CDR3 is 15 residues. Germline lookup yields CDR1 SGHRS and CDR2 YFSETQ. Trimming took off 5 bases at V and 2 bases at J, with 16 bases between the two ends. CDR3 sequence reads: CASRRTWNLQETQYF. As DNA, the CDR3 is TGCGCCAGCAGAAGAACCTGGAACCTTCAAGAGACCCAGTACTTC.

J is TRBJ1-6 and V is TRBV18; D is undetermined. This CDR3 has 15 amino acids. Looked up from germline, CDR1 is KGHSH and CDR2 is LQKENI. Trimming took 2 bases from V and 9 from J, leaving 14 bases between them. The CDR3 loop reads CASSPRDKASSPLHF. The CDR3 DNA follows: TGTGCCAGCTCACCAAGAGACAAGGCAAGTTCACCCCTCCACTTT.

The chain joins TRBV11-2 to TRBJ1-2; a weak D match, TRBD1 (6 bases). CDR3 length equals 17 residues. Germline V CDR1 and CDR2: SGHAT, FQNNGV. The germline V and J ends were trimmed by 7 bases and 1 base, with 22 bases remaining between them. CDR3 residues: CASTDIQGPGFNYGYTF. The CDR3 DNA reads TGTGCCAGCACCGATATTCAGGGGCCGGGGTTTAACTATGGCTACACCTTC.

V and J are TRBV5-1 and TRBJ2-3, with D unclear. The CDR3 covers 18 residues. From germline, CDR1 is SGHRS and CDR2 YFSETQ. Trimming removed 3 bases at V and 0 bases at J, with 20 bases between. The CDR3: CASSWNPREKTSTDTQYF. CDR3 coding DNA: TGCGCCAGCAGCTGGAACCCCCGAGAGAAGACAAGCACAGATACGCAGTATTTT. The variable domain in full, completed from reference TRBV5-1 and TRBJ2-3, reads KAGVTQTPRYLIKTRGQQVTLSCSPISGHRSVSWYQQTPGQGLQFLFEYFSETQRNKGNFPGRFSGRQFSNSRSEMNVSTLELGDSALYLCASSWNPREKTSTDTQYFGPGTRLTVL.

This clone was recorded a few times. The gene calls are TRBV2 and TRBJ2-7; possible D gene TRBD2, 5 bases. This CDR3 spans 12 amino acids. Trimming took 6 bases from V and 2 from J, leaving 8 bases between them. In germline, CDR1 is SNHLY, CDR2 FYNNEI. The CDR3 bases are TGTGCCAGCAGGCTGACTACCTACGAGCAGTACTTC. Protein sequence: CASRLTTYEQYF.

The CDR3 DNA sequence: TGTGCCAGCAGTGAATATCCCAACTCTGGAAACACCATATATTTT. This gives the protein CASSEYPNSGNTIYF. The chain joins TRBV6-1 to TRBJ1-3; D gene ambiguous. The V gene lost 2 bases and the J gene lost 0 bases, with 8 bases spanning the gap. Germline CDR1 reads MNHNS; CDR2 reads SASEGT. This CDR3 comprises 15 residues.

V usage is TRBV19 and J usage is TRBJ1-5, with D possibly being TRBD1 (5 bases). The CDR3 consists of 15 residues. V was shortened by 5 bases and J by 1 base, with 12 bases between the two germline ends. In germline, CDR1 is LNHDA, CDR2 SQIVND (reference sequence). For the CDR3, the DNA is TGTGCCAGTAGTCCTCAGTCAGGGAGCAATCAGCCCCAGCATTTT. Protein: CASSPQSGSNQPQHF.

The chain has TRBV6-1 and TRBJ1-6; 7 bases are a match to TRBD1. The CDR3 extends over 14 amino acids. J was trimmed by 7 bases and V by 8 bases; bases with no gene match: 8. The germline V gene has CDR1 MNHNS and CDR2 SASEGT. The CDR3 protein is CASSGDSRNSPLHF. The CDR3 region has the DNA TGTGCCAGCTCCGGGGACAGCCGAAATTCACCCCTCCACTTT.

The chain couples TRBV27 to TRBJ2-1, with a possible D match to TRBD1 (5 bases). The V and J ends lost 0 bases and 1 base respectively, with 10 bases between them. CDR3 length: 16 amino acids. In germline, CDR1 is MNHEY, CDR2 SMNVEV (reference sequence). In DNA form, the CDR3 reads TGTGCCAGCAGTTTATCGGCAGGGTCATCCTACAATGAGCAGTTCTTC. Translation: CASSLSAGSSYNEQFF.

The gene calls are TRBV18 and TRBJ2-1; D might be TRBD1 (6 bases). The CDR3 runs 15 residues. Germline assignment: CDR1 KGHSH and CDR2 LQKENI. The V and J ends lost 4 bases and 1 base respectively, with 11 bases between them. The CDR3, as DNA: TGTGCCAGCTCACAACAGGGAGTTTCCTACAATGAGCAGTTCTTC. Amino acid sequence: CASSQQGVSYNEQFF.

The chain links TRBV5-1 to TRBJ2-7; 12 bases are a match to TRBD2. V was clipped by 0 bases and J by 3 bases; unmatched bases: 10. CDR3 length: 18 residues. Germline CDR1 SGHRS, CDR2 YFSETQ. The CDR3: CASSLVSSGGVINYEQYF. For the CDR3, the DNA is TGCGCCAGCAGCTTGGTTTCTAGCGGGGGGGTTATCAACTACGAGCAGTACTTC.

This chain links TRBV11-2 with TRBJ2-5; the match to TRBD2 covers 9 bases. Matching the DNA end better, TRBJ2-7 makes the J call doubtful. CDR3 size: 15 residues. CDR1 SGHAT and CDR2 FQNNGV come from the germline V gene. CDR3 in DNA: TGTGCCAGCAGCGCGAGCGGGGGGATCTCCTACGAGCAGTACTTC. This sequence encodes CASSASGGISYEQYF.

This clone was seen a handful of times. The chain couples TRBV29-1 to TRBJ1-2; D gene unclear. Germline CDR1 and CDR2: SQVTM and ANQGSEA. V lost 7 bases to trimming and J lost 4 bases, with 10 bases between them. The CDR3 is made up of 11 amino acids. DNA for the CDR3: TGCAGCGAAGGCGAGACCTATGGCTACACCTTC. It specifies CSEGETYGYTF.

The chain links TRBV5-1 to TRBJ2-1, with 11 positions matching TRBD2. This CDR3 has 16 amino acids. After removal of 4 bases from V and 3 bases from J, the junction contained 6 bases not matched to a gene. Germline CDR1 SGHRS, CDR2 YFSETQ. CDR3 bases: TGCGCCAGCAGCCAGGGACTAGCGGTCAACTACAATGAGCAGTTCTTC. Translation gives CASSQGLAVNYNEQFF.

The chain joins TRBV7-6 to TRBJ2-5, with D perhaps being TRBD1 or TRBD2 (5 bases each). The assigned J gene may be wrong: the sequence end matches TRBJ2-7 better. CDR3 length: 12 residues. Germline V gene sequence: CDR1 SGHVS, CDR2 FNYEAQ. CDR3 nucleotide sequence: TGTGCCAGCAGCACAGGACTGGGCGAGCAGTACTTC. Its translation: CASSTGLGEQYF.

The chain recombines TRBV9 with TRBJ2-1, with unresolved D. This CDR3 comprises 12 residues. In germline, CDR1 is SGDLS, CDR2 YYNGEE. Trimming stripped 4 bases from V and 5 bases from J, with 7 bases between. The CDR3 loop reads CASSPQHNEQFF. In nucleotides, the CDR3 is TGTGCCAGCAGCCCTCAGCACAATGAGCAGTTCTTC.

The CDR3 region has the DNA TGTGCCAGCAACTCGGGAATTAGCTCCTACGAGCAGTACTTC. It is translated as CASNSGISSYEQYF. This sequence joins TRBV6-6 and TRBJ2-7; possibly TRBD2 for D (5 bases). CDR3 length: 14 residues. In germline, CDR1 is MNHNY, CDR2 SVGAGI (reference sequence). V lost 7 bases, J lost 0 bases, and 13 bases lay in between.